The 3 T cell receptor beta chains below were found in one sample sequenced in a study of blood T cells in healthy people across ages. With a J-beta primer mix and a sample-barcoded 5' primer, a second PCR ran about 7 to 12 cycles. MiXCR was run by TCRdb on the 5' RACE reads, yielding one entry per CDR3 protein. The sample records around 1,500,000 distinct CDR3 sequences, 25% to 30% being singletons. Specimen: blood. The receptors were sampled from a woman in her 30s in good health.

This clonotype was observed many times. The chain employs TRBV20-1 and TRBJ2-1; D possibly corresponds to TRBD2 (5 bases). The germline V and J ends were trimmed by 5 bases and 7 bases, with 21 bases remaining between them. There are 15 residues in the CDR3. Germline V gives CDR1 DFQATT, CDR2 SNEGSKA (reference sequence). This CDR3 is CSAPRAAAASNEQFF. In nucleotides, the CDR3 is TGCAGTGCTCCCCGGGCAGCGGCGGCGTCAAATGAGCAGTTCTTC.

This clonotype has more than one count but fewer than ten. The chain joins TRBV28 to TRBJ2-7, with TRBD1 identical over 9 bases. The V gene's germline CDR1 is MDHEN and CDR2 SYDVKM. With 5 bases clipped from V and 4 bases from J, the junction kept 6 bases outside the gene matches. This CDR3 spans 14 amino acids. In nucleotides, the CDR3 is TGTGCCAGCAGTACAGGGGGCCGGTGGTACGAGCAGTACTTC. It yields the protein CASSTGGRWYEQYF. Complete variable domain (other parts from reference TRBV28 and TRBJ2-7): DVKVTQSSRYLVKRTGEKVFLECVQDMDHENMFWYRQDPGLGLRLIYFSYDVKMKEKGDIPEGYSVSREKKERFSLILESASTNQTSMYLCASSTGGRWYEQYFGPGTRLTVT.

The chain is built from TRBV6-4 and TRBJ2-3; 8 bases align to TRBD2. In germline, CDR1 is MRHNA, CDR2 SNTAGT. V lost 7 bases, J lost 1 base, and 13 bases stayed unmatched. The CDR3 is 17 residues long. The CDR3 loop reads CASTKLPSAGGTDTQYF. CDR3 DNA: TGTGCCAGCACCAAACTTCCCTCAGCGGGAGGCACAGATACGCAGTATTTT.